This TCR beta chain was documented in a study of CXCR3-negative and CXCR3-positive naive CD8 T cells. Study-wide results and limits: Naive cells with CXCR3 showed TRB CDR3s that were more hydrophobic than those in CXCR3-negative naive cells. Unlike memory cells, which differed, naive CXCR3-negative and CXCR3-positive cells had similar TRBV-TRBJ usage.

This CDR3 has 12 amino acids. Germline V gives CDR1 MNHNS, CDR2 SASEGT. Every individual CD8+ T cell subset underwent sorting in triplicate at 330,000 or so cells apiece. Concerning this clonotype itself: Its matching antigen is unknown.

The method, 5' RACE with UMI labels, was used to prepare the TRB cDNA libraries. TCRdb reprocessed the 5' RACE reads and keeps a single row for each CDR3 protein, giving no DNA. The sample holds around 80,000 distinct CDR3 sequences. The chain employs TRBV6-1 and TRBJ2-1; TCRdb selects TRBD1, and the lack of DNA leaves this call unchecked. Sequencing was carried out using naive CXCR3+ CD8+ T cells from blood. Subset meaning: CD45RO-CCR7+CD27+CD95- naive CD8+ T cells expressing CXCR3 (TNR3+). This TCR was sampled from a human donor in good health. Some clones in this sample may be carry-over from other donors' samples. The CDR3 loop reads CASLWQGVGQFF.